This T cell receptor beta chain was recorded in a study of tumor-infiltrating lymphocytes in glioblastoma multiforme. Study observations and caveats: The T cells in this sample were not sorted into functional subsets.

TCR beta libraries were built from RNA through three nested multiplex PCR rounds using modified ARM-PCR. One entry per CDR3 protein, called by TCRdb with MiXCR from the multiplex PCR reads. The profile shows approximately 20,000 distinct CDR3 sequences, about 70% of them singletons. Remarks on this clonotype: What it binds is unknown. An end of the junction differs from the germline gene, which may be a read error.

CDR3 size: 13 residues. Germline V gives CDR1 SEHNR, CDR2 FQNEAQ (reference sequence). Sequenced input: peripheral blood. This receptor was identified in a male donor with glioblastoma. V is TRBV7-9 and J is TRBJ1-2; tentatively, D is TRBD1 (6 bases). Written as DNA, the CDR3 is TGTGCCAACAGCTCACTACAGGGCTATGGCTACACCTTC. It encodes CANSSLQGYGYTF. Full variable domain (remainder filled in from reference TRBV7-9 and TRBJ1-2): DTGVSQNPRHKITKRGQNVTFRCDPISEHNRLYWYRQTLGQGPEFLTYFQNEAQLEKSRLLSDRFSAERPKGSFSTLEIQRTEQGDSAMYLCANSSLQGYGYTFGSGTRLTVV.